A few counts support the clone carrying this TCR beta chain. The CDR3 sequence is 16 residues long. V trimming: 5 bases; J trimming: 5 bases; junction bases outside the gene matches: 8. Germline V lookup: CDR1 MNHNS, CDR2 SASEGT. This specimen belongs to a study of T-cell reconstitution after alpha-beta-depleted transplantation in children. Preparation of the TCRbeta library used unique molecular identifiers. TCRdb reanalysed the PCR reads using MiXCR and keeps one entry per CDR3 protein. The table lists 750,000 to 950,000 distinct CDR3 sequences, under 20% of them singletons, with just under 5% in the top ten.

The clonotype originates from a male patient aged 10-17 years who had a stem cell transplant for acute lymphoblastic leukemia, so the T cells may come from the graft donor. The V call is TRBV6-1, the J call TRBJ2-2; 10 bases agree with TRBD2. Specimen: PBMCs, mostly from graft donor cells, collected 360 days after TCRalphabeta/CD19-depleted stem cell transplant. The chain's CDR3 is CASSHSGRLGTGELFF. The CDR3 DNA reads TGTGCCAGCAGTCATAGCGGGAGGCTCGGGACCGGGGAGCTGTTTTTT.